Presented here are 20 T cell receptor beta chains from one specimen sequenced in a study of blood T cell repertoires in COVID-19. Repertoires were generated with immunoSEQ multiplex PCR, while TCRdb's copy carries only in-frame clones and drops some. The sample has 200,000 to 250,000 clones; approximately 80% are singletons. The sequencing sample was made of peripheral blood. The source of these receptors is a woman older than 75 with COVID-19, enrolled during active disease.

J is TRBJ2-7 and V is TRBV24-1, with a possible D match to TRBD2 (6 bases). Germline CDR1 reads KGHDR; CDR2 reads SFDVKD. The V end was cut by 2 bases, the J end by 2 bases, with 9 bases between. The CDR3 contains 14 residues. CDR3 coding DNA: TGTGCCACCAGTGATTCCGGAGGGACCTACGAGCAGTACTTC. Residues: CATSDSGGTYEQYF.

The chain carries TRBV5-3 and TRBJ1-1; D possibly corresponds to TRBD1 (6 bases). TRBV5-3 is noted as an ORF with a role that remains uncertain. CDR3 length: 17 amino acids. The V end was cut by 0 bases, the J end by 3 bases, with 18 bases between. The CDR3 is CARSLDRVISLDTEAFF. The CDR3 DNA reads TGTGCCAGAAGCTTGGACAGGGTTATATCTCTAGACACTGAAGCTTTCTTT.

V gene TRBV7-9 combines with J gene TRBJ2-2; D gene unclear. CDR3 length equals 14 residues. CDR1 is SEHNR and CDR2 is FQNEAQ in the germline V gene (reference sequence). Between the trimmed V and J ends, which lost 2 bases and 5 bases, there was a span of 9 bases. The CDR3 loop reads CASSLNSPTGELFF. The CDR3 DNA reads as TGTGCCAGCAGCTTAAACAGTCCAACCGGGGAGCTGTTTTTT.

The J gene is TRBJ2-1, the V gene TRBV30; 8 bases are a match to TRBD2. The CDR3 consists of 14 residues. Looked up from germline, CDR1 is GTSNPN and CDR2 is SVGIG (reference sequence). J lost 1 base, V lost 7 bases, and 6 bases had no gene match. The CDR3 reads CASQRGQSYNEQFF. CDR3 sequence (DNA): TGTGCCTCTCAGCGGGGGCAATCCTACAATGAGCAGTTCTTC.

The chain employs TRBV5-6 and TRBJ1-6; tentatively, D is TRBD1 (5 bases). Looked up from germline, CDR1 is SGHDT and CDR2 is YYEEEE. V gave up 2 bases and J gave up 6 bases, with 9 bases separating them. The CDR3 loop spans 14 amino acids. CDR3 amino acids: CASSFWGPNSPLHF. The CDR3 region has the DNA TGTGCCAGCAGCTTTTGGGGCCCTAATTCACCCCTCCACTTT.

V is TRBV7-8 and J is TRBJ1-2, with 8 bases that match TRBD1. J was trimmed by 5 bases and V by 1 base; bases with no gene match: 6. The CDR3 loop spans 15 amino acids. Germline V lookup: CDR1 SGHVS, CDR2 FQNEAQ. The DNA of the CDR3 is TGTGCCAGCAGCTTAGGGACAGGGACCCTTTATGGCTACACCTTC. This gives the protein CASSLGTGTLYGYTF.

This clone was detected once. CDR3 region: CASSLYPSEKLFF. CDR3 DNA sequence: TGTGCCAGCAGCTTATACCCGAGTGAAAAACTGTTTTTT. The chain has TRBV5-4 and TRBJ1-4, with D hard to call. Trimming took off 2 bases at V and 7 bases at J, with 9 bases between the two ends. Germline CDR1 and CDR2: SGHNT and YYREEE (reference sequence). This CDR3 spans 13 amino acids.

The CDR3 region has the DNA TGTGCCAGCAGCTTAGTGGGGACGGACAGGGACCCATATGGCTACACCTTC. Translated, it gives CASSLVGTDRDPYGYTF. J is TRBJ1-2 and V is TRBV7-3, with 8 bases fitting TRBD1. The CDR3 runs 17 residues. Trimming at V came to 2 bases and at J to 5 bases, leaving 13 bases not matched to a gene. Germline V gives CDR1 SGHTA, CDR2 FQGTGA.

V gene TRBV18 combines with J gene TRBJ2-3, with 13 positions matching TRBD2. CDR1 and CDR2 (germline): KGHSH, LQKENI. Losses at the gene ends were 6 bases for V and 7 bases for J; bases not matched to a gene: 10. This CDR3 has 16 residues. The CDR3 coding sequence is TGTGCCAGCTCTCCTACTAGCGGGAGGGGTGACAATACGCAGTATTTT. It specifies CASSPTSGRGDNTQYF.

In this sample, this clone turned up a few times. The chain is built from TRBV5-1 and TRBJ2-3; TRBD2 matches at 7 bases. The CDR3 sequence is 16 residues long. V was clipped by 2 bases and J by 3 bases; unmatched bases: 9. Germline loops: CDR1 SGHRS, CDR2 YFSETQ. DNA of the CDR3: TGCGCCAGCAGCTTAGGTGCGGCTAGCGGAACAGATACGCAGTATTTT. Translated: CASSLGAASGTDTQYF.

The chain is built from TRBV7-2 and TRBJ2-5, with TRBD1 identical over 8 bases. The CDR3 extends over 16 amino acids. V trimming: 1 base; J trimming: 5 bases; junction bases outside the gene matches: 9. Germline lookup yields CDR1 SGHTA and CDR2 FQGNSA. The CDR3 DNA reads TGTGCCAGCAGCTTAGGCGACAGGGGTGCTGGGGAGACCCAGTACTTC. Amino acid sequence: CASSLGDRGAGETQYF.

This rearrangement joins TRBV19 to TRBJ1-3, with unresolved D. With 3 bases removed from V and 0 bases from J, the gap between germline ends came to 9 bases. The germline V gene encodes CDR1 LNHDA and CDR2 SQIVND (reference sequence). The CDR3 covers 15 residues. The CDR3, as DNA: TGTGCCAGTAGTATCAGACACTTCTCTGGAAACACCATATATTTT. Translation: CASSIRHFSGNTIYF.

The chain recombines TRBV10-1 with TRBJ2-1; TRBD2 aligns across 12 bases. V shed 1 base, J shed 3 bases, and the junction held 1 base outside the gene matches. The germline V gene has CDR1 WNHNN and CDR2 SYGVQD (reference sequence). CDR3 length: 16 amino acids. This CDR3 is CASSELLAGGYNEQFF. CDR3 coding DNA: TGCGCCAGCAGTGAGTTACTAGCGGGGGGCTACAATGAGCAGTTCTTC.

Concerning this clone itself: The same CDR3 can be traced to other DNA sequences in this sample. This chain connects TRBV19 to TRBJ1-1; no clear D gene. The CDR3 length is 11 residues. Trimming took off 1 base at V and 8 bases at J, with 5 bases between the two ends. The germline gives CDR1 LNHDA, CDR2 SQIVND (reference sequence). Here the CDR3 reads CASSIGREAFF. The DNA for the CDR3 is TGTGCCAGTAGTATAGGGAGAGAAGCTTTCTTT.

This clone was counted a few times. This sequence joins TRBV30 and TRBJ1-3; no clear D. The CDR3 consists of 16 residues. Germline CDR1 is GTSNPN and CDR2 is SVGIG (reference sequence). V lost 3 bases to trimming and J lost 1 base, with 16 bases between them. The CDR3 nucleotides read TGTGCCTGGAGAGTCCCCGGGAGTCCTTCTGGAAACACCATATATTTT. This codes for CAWRVPGSPSGNTIYF.

This sequence joins TRBV4-1 and TRBJ1-2; the match to TRBD1 covers 11 bases. CDR1 is MGHRA, CDR2 YSYEKL, per germline. The CDR3 extends over 16 amino acids. Unmatched junction bases numbered 3, after V lost 1 base and J lost 2 bases. CDR3 in DNA: TGCGCCAGCAGCCAAGGTCGGACAGGGGGCAACTATGGCTACACCTTC. It is translated as CASSQGRTGGNYGYTF.

This sequence joins TRBV28 and TRBJ2-7; the match to TRBD1 covers 7 bases. This CDR3 has 12 amino acids. The germline V gene has CDR1 MDHEN and CDR2 SYDVKM. Germline trimming cut 2 bases from V and 6 bases from J; bases unmatched to any gene: 1. The CDR3 DNA is TGTGCCAGCAGTTTAAACAGGGGCGAGCAGTACTTC. This codes for CASSLNRGEQYF.

This chain uses TRBV7-3 with TRBJ1-1, with D perhaps TRBD1 (6 bases). This CDR3 contains 17 residues. The V end lost 5 bases, the J end lost 0 bases, and 19 bases lay between the germline ends. Germline CDR1 SGHTA, CDR2 FQGTGA. The CDR3 DNA follows: TGTGCCAGCAGCCCAAGGGGAGGGACACCCATGAACACTGAAGCTTTCTTT. This sequence encodes CASSPRGGTPMNTEAFF.

The chain couples TRBV10-3 to TRBJ1-2, with a tentative D call TRBD1 (5 bases). CDR1 ENHRY and CDR2 SYGVKD come from the germline V gene. Trimming removed 7 bases at V and 0 bases at J, with 15 bases between. The CDR3 loop spans 15 amino acids. Here the CDR3 reads CAIKWMAGPNYGYTF. In DNA, the CDR3 is TGTGCCATCAAATGGATGGCAGGGCCTAACTATGGCTACACCTTC.

This rearrangement joins TRBV28 to TRBJ1-1; D is unresolved. The V and J ends lost 4 bases and 7 bases respectively, with 10 bases between them. CDR3 length: 12 amino acids. Germline V lookup: CDR1 MDHEN, CDR2 SYDVKM. CDR3 sequence (DNA): TGTGCCAGCAGTTGGAGTATTAATGAAGCTTTCTTT. Protein sequence: CASSWSINEAFF.